These T cell receptor beta chains were read from a single sample in a study of blood T cell repertoires in COVID-19. Method: immunoSEQ multiplex PCR; TCRdb's copy keeps in-frame clones and lacks some. Of about 200,000 clones in the sample, around nine tenths were seen once. The source material was peripheral blood. The receptor source for this set is a man in his forties or fifties with COVID-19, enrolled during active disease. The CDR3 runs from the conserved cysteine through the conserved F or W. The D gene is left open where the match is weak. Rows give clone size only sometimes, using once, few, many, or a class for an expanded clone.

d_gene	v_gene	j_gene	abundance	CDR3aa	CDR3nt
NA	TRBV7-6	TRBJ2-2	NA	CASSFSNTGELFF	TGTGCCAGCAGCTTCTCGAACACCGGGGAGCTGTTTTTT
NA	TRBV5-6	TRBJ2-3	NA	CASSLGPGGTDTQYF	TGTGCCAGCAGCTTGGGGCCAGGGGGCACAGATACGCAGTATTTT
TRBD1	TRBV7-9	TRBJ2-5	once	CASSFRTGAETQYF	TGTGCCAGCAGCTTCCGGACAGGGGCAGAGACCCAGTACTTC
NA	TRBV28	TRBJ2-7	NA	CASTLGGLIAPYEQYF	TGTGCCAGCACCCTTGGGGGACTGATCGCCCCCTACGAGCAGTACTTC
TRBD2	TRBV30	TRBJ2-2	NA	CAWSVLAGGPGELFF	TGTGCCTGGAGTGTACTAGCGGGGGGGCCCGGGGAGCTGTTTTTT
TRBD2	TRBV2	TRBJ2-1	NA	CASTRLAGNKQFF	TGTGCCAGCACAAGACTAGCGGGTAATAAGCAGTTCTTC
NA	TRBV9	TRBJ2-7	NA	CASSVRGGVDYEQYF	TGTGCCAGCAGCGTAAGAGGCGGGGTAGACTACGAGCAGTACTTC
NA	TRBV20-1	TRBJ2-1	NA	CSARGTDEQFF	TGCAGTGCTAGAGGGACAGATGAGCAGTTCTTC
NA	TRBV7-9	TRBJ1-1	NA	CASSLNAGNTEAFF	TGTGCCAGCAGCTTAAATGCAGGGAATACTGAAGCTTTCTTT
TRBD2	TRBV11-2	TRBJ2-7	NA	CASSFSGRAAYEQYF	TGTGCCAGCAGTTTTAGCGGGAGGGCGGCCTACGAGCAGTACTTC
NA	TRBV5-5	TRBJ2-5	NA	CASSLLAVLETQYF	TGTGCCAGCAGCTTGCTAGCAGTTTTAGAGACCCAGTACTTC
TRBD2	TRBV5-1	TRBJ2-5	NA	CASSLGLAGGQETQYF	TGCGCCAGCAGCTTAGGACTAGCGGGGGGCCAAGAGACCCAGTACTTC
TRBD2	TRBV27	TRBJ2-7	NA	CASSQYSGGAYEQYF	TGTGCCAGCAGTCAATATAGCGGGGGGGCTTACGAGCAGTACTTC
NA	TRBV7-9	TRBJ2-7	NA	CASSFDMSARGEQYF	TGTGCCAGCAGCTTTGATATGTCAGCTCGAGGCGAGCAGTACTTC
NA	TRBV5-4	TRBJ2-4	NA	CASLEQGENIQYF	TGTGCCAGCCTCGAGCAGGGCGAAAACATTCAGTACTTC
TRBD1	TRBV29-1	TRBJ1-2	few	CSIGQGAGYGYTF	TGCAGCATAGGACAGGGGGCTGGCTATGGCTACACCTTC
NA	TRBV25-1	TRBJ1-2	NA	CASSDTNSGQLGFYGYTF	TGTGCCAGCAGTGACACCAATTCAGGACAGCTCGGGTTCTATGGCTACACCTTC
TRBD1	TRBV24-1	TRBJ2-5	NA	CATSDPPPGQGPMYQETQYF	TGTGCCACCAGTGATCCCCCGCCGGGACAGGGGCCTATGTACCAAGAGACCCAGTACTTC
TRBD2	TRBV7-6	TRBJ2-3	NA	CASSLGTSGTDTQYF	TGTGCCAGCAGCTTAGGGACTAGCGGCACAGATACGCAGTATTTT
TRBD1	TRBV2	TRBJ1-2	NA	CASRNGQGPLNYGYTF	TGTGCCAGCAGGAACGGACAGGGCCCGCTTAACTATGGCTACACCTTC
NA	TRBV30	TRBJ1-1	NA	CAWTGGTTEAFF	TGTGCCTGGACTGGGGGGACCACTGAAGCTTTCTTT
NA	TRBV9	TRBJ2-4	NA	CASSSSGIDIIQYF	TGTGCCAGCAGCTCCTCAGGGATTGATATCATTCAGTACTTC
NA	TRBV14	TRBJ2-5	NA	CASSRQFRETQYF	TGTGCCAGCAGCCGACAGTTCCGAGAGACCCAGTACTTC
TRBD1	TRBV7-2	TRBJ2-3	NA	CASSLGTGVGRTDTQYF	TGTGCCAGCAGCTTAGGGACAGGGGTTGGTCGCACAGATACGCAGTATTTT
NA	TRBV4-3	TRBJ1-4	NA	CASSQDLATNEKLFF	TGCGCCAGCAGCCAAGATCTCGCAACTAATGAAAAACTGTTTTTT
NA	TRBV9	TRBJ2-2	NA	CASSPGQNTGELFF	TGTGCCAGCAGCCCGGGACAAAACACCGGGGAGCTGTTTTTT
NA	TRBV28	TRBJ1-3	NA	CASHPGSVGNTIYF	TGTGCCAGCCACCCGGGGTCCGTTGGAAACACCATATATTTT
TRBD1	TRBV6-2/TRBV6-3	TRBJ2-7	few	CASSQTGNYEQYF	TGTGCCAGCAGTCAGACAGGGAACTACGAGCAGTACTTC
NA	TRBV7-9	TRBJ2-7	once	CASSLWGREQYF	TGTGCCAGCAGCTTATGGGGGCGCGAGCAGTACTTC
NA	TRBV18	TRBJ2-4	once	CASSRTRGQKNIQYF	TGTGCCAGCTCACGAACACGCGGACAGAAAAACATTCAGTACTTC
TRBD2	TRBV27	TRBJ2-1	NA	CASKGLAEYNEQFF	TGTGCCAGCAAGGGACTAGCAGAATACAATGAGCAGTTCTTC
TRBD1	TRBV2	TRBJ2-1	NA	CASTQDRVGGNEQFF	TGTGCCAGCACCCAGGACAGGGTAGGCGGTAATGAGCAGTTCTTC
NA	TRBV7-9	TRBJ1-3	NA	CASSPTGISGNTIYF	TGTGCCAGCAGCCCGACAGGTATCTCTGGAAACACCATATATTTT
TRBD1	TRBV25-1	TRBJ1-4	NA	CASSDHRGSNEKLFF	TGTGCCAGCAGTGACCACAGGGGAAGTAATGAAAAACTGTTTTTT
NA	TRBV7-9	TRBJ1-2	NA	CASSLMFAGVNYGYTF	TGTGCCAGCAGCTTAATGTTCGCGGGGGTAAACTATGGCTACACCTTC
NA	TRBV7-9	TRBJ1-2	NA	CASSFRAEGSGYTF	TGTGCCAGCAGCTTTAGGGCGGAGGGAAGTGGCTACACCTTC
TRBD1	TRBV2	TRBJ2-1	NA	CASSFRQGPYNEQFF	TGTGCCAGCAGTTTCAGACAGGGCCCCTACAATGAGCAGTTCTTC
NA	TRBV7-8	TRBJ1-2	NA	CASSLGGQGGKGYTF	TGTGCCAGCAGCTTAGGGGGCCAGGGTGGGAAGGGCTACACCTTC
TRBD2	TRBV7-9	TRBJ2-3	NA	CASSSAGVRTDTQYF	TGTGCCAGCAGCTCCGCGGGAGTCAGGACAGATACGCAGTATTTT
TRBD2	TRBV5-1	TRBJ2-1	NA	CASSTWTSGGGSSYNEQFF	TGCGCCAGCAGCACCTGGACTAGCGGGGGGGGGAGCTCCTACAATGAGCAGTTCTTC
NA	TRBV11-3	TRBJ2-2	NA	CASSRGGGGPNTGELFF	TGTGCCAGCAGCCGAGGCGGAGGTGGGCCGAACACCGGGGAGCTGTTTTTT
NA	TRBV10-2	TRBJ2-1	NA	CASRRTANSYNEQFF	TGCGCCAGCAGGAGGACAGCCAACTCCTACAATGAGCAGTTCTTC
TRBD1	TRBV18	TRBJ2-2	NA	CASSPRQGVDTGELFF	TGTGCCAGCTCACCTCGACAGGGGGTCGACACCGGGGAGCTGTTTTTT
NA	TRBV5-1	TRBJ2-1	NA	CASSLASEMDEQFF	TGCGCCAGCAGCTTGGCAAGCGAGATGGATGAGCAGTTCTTC
TRBD1	TRBV7-2	TRBJ2-5	NA	CASSQDKSGGTQYF	TGTGCCAGCAGCCAAGACAAATCAGGGGGGACCCAGTACTTC